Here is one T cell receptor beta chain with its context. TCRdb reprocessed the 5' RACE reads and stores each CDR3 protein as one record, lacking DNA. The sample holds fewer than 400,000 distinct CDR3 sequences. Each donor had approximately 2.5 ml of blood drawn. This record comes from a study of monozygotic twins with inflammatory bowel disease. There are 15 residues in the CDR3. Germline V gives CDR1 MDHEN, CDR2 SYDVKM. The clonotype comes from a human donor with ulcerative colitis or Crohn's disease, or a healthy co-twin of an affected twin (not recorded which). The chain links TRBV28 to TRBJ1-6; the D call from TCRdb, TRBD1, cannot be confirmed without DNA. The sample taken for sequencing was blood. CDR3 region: CASSFGGQNNSPLHF.